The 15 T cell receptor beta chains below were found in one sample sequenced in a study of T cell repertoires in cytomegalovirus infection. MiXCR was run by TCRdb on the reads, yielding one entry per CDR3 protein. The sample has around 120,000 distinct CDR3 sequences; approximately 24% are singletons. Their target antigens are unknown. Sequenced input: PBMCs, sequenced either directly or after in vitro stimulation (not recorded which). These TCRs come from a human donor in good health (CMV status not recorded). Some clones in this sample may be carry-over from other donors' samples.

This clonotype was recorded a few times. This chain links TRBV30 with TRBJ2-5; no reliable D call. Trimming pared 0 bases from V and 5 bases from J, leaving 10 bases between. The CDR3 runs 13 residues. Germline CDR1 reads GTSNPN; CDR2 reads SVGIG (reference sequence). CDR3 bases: TGTGCCTGGAGTGTACGGAATCGGGAGACCCAGTACTTC. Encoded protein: CAWSVRNRETQYF.

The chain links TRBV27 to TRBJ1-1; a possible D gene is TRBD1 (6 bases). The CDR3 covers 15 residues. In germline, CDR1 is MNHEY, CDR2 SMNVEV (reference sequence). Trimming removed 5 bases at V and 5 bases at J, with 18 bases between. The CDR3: CASSVYRVESTEAFF. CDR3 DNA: TGTGCCAGCAGTGTCTACAGGGTCGAGAGTACTGAAGCTTTCTTT.

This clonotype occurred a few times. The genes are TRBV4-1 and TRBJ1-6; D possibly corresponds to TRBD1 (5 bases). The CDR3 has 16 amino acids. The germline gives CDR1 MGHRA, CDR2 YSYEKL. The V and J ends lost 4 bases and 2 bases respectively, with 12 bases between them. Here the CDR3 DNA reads TGCGCCAGCAGCCCATCGTGGGGGACCTATAATTCACCCCTCCACTTT. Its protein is CASSPSWGTYNSPLHF.

CDR3 sequence reads: CASSPRADTQYF. DNA for the CDR3: TGTGCCAGCAGCCCCAGGGCAGATACGCAGTATTTT. The gene calls are TRBV7-2 and TRBJ2-3, with a tentative D call TRBD1 (5 bases). The germline gives CDR1 SGHTA, CDR2 FQGNSA. This CDR3 is 12 amino acids long. Trimming removed 5 bases at V and 4 bases at J, with 7 bases between.

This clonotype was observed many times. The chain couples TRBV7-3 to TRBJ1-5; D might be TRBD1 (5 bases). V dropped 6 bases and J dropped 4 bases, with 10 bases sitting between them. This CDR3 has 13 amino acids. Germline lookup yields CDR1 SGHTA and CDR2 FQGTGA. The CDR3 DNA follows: TGTGCCAGCAGTTCGACAGTTAATCAGCCCCAGCATTTT. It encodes CASSSTVNQPQHF.

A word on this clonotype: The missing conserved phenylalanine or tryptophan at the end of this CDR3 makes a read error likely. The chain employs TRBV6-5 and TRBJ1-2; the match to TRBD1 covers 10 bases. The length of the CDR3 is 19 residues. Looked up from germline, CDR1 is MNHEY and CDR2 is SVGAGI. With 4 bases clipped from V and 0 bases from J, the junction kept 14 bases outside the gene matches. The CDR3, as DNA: TGTGCCAGCAGTTCGCGTTCCCGGACAGGGGGGAGCGCTAACTATGGCTACACCTTA. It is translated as CASSSRSRTGGSANYGYTL.

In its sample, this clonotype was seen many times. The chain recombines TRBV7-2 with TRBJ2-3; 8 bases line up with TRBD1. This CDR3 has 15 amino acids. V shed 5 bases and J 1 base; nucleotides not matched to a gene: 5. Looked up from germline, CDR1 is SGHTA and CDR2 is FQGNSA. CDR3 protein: CASSTGGLRTDTQYF. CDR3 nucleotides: TGTGCCAGCAGCACAGGGGGACTCCGCACAGATACGCAGTATTTT.

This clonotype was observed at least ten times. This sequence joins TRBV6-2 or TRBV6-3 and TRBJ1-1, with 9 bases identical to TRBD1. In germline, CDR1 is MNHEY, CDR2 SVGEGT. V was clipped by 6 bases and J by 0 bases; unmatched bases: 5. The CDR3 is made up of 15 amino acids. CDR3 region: CASSGTGYLNTEAFF. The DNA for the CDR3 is TGTGCCAGCAGCGGGACAGGGTACCTGAACACTGAAGCTTTCTTT.

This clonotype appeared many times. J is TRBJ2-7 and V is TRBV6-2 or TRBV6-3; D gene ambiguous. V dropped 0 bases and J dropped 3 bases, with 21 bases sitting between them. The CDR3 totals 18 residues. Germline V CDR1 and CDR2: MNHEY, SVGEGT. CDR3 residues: CASSYSELRMGRLYEQYV. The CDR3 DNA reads TGTGCCAGCAGTTACTCCGAGTTGAGAATGGGTCGCCTCTACGAGCAGTACGTC.

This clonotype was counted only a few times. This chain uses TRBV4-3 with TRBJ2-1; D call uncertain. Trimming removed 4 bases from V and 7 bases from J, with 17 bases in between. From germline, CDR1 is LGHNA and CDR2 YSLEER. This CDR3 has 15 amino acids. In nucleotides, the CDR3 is TGCGCCAGCAGCCCTCTCCCAAGTGCGCCGAATGAGCAGTTCTTC. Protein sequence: CASSPLPSAPNEQFF.

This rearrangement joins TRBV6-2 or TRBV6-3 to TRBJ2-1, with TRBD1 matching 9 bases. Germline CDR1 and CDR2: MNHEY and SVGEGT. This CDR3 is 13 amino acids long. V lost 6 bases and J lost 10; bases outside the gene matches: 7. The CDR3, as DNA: TGTGCCAGCAGGACCACAGGGGGCTCGGAGCAGTTCTTC. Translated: CASRTTGGSEQFF.

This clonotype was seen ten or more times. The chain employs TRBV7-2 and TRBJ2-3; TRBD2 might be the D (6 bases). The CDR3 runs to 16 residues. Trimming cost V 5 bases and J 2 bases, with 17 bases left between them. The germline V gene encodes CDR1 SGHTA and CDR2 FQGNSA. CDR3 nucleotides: TGTGCCAGCAGCGCCGTGGGGCGGGGTAACACAGATACGCAGTATTTT. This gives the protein CASSAVGRGNTDTQYF.

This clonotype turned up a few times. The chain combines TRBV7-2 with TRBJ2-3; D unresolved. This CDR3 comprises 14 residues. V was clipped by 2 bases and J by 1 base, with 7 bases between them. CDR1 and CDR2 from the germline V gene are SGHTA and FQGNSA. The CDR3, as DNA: TGTGCCAGCAGCTTATTAAGGGGCACAGATACGCAGTATTTT. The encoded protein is CASSLLRGTDTQYF.

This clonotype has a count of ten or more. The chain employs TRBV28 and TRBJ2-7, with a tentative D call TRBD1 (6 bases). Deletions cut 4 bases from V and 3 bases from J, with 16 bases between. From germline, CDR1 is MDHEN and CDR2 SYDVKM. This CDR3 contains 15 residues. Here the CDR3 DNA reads TGTGCCAGCAGTTCGCCAGGGGAGAACTACTACGAGCAGTACTTC. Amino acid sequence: CASSSPGENYYEQYF.

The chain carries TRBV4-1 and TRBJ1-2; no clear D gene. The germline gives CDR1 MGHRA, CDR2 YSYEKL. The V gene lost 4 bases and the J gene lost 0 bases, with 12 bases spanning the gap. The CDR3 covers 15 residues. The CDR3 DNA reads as TGCGCCAGCAGCCGTTCGAATAAAGCTAACTATGGCTACACCTTC. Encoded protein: CASSRSNKANYGYTF.